This TCR beta chain was identified in a study of blood T cell repertoires in COVID-19. The germline CDR1 and CDR2 sequences are MGHDK and SYGVNS. The CDR3 runs 13 residues. Trimming pared 3 bases from V and 7 bases from J, leaving 12 bases between. Method: immunoSEQ multiplex PCR; TCRdb's copy keeps in-frame clones and lacks some. The sample includes around 82,000 clones, roughly 90% of them seen just once. The gene calls are TRBV25-1 and TRBJ1-1, with D possibly being TRBD1 (5 bases). What was sequenced was peripheral blood. This sequence originates from a man in his 70s with active or convalescent COVID-19. The CDR3 DNA is TGTGCCAGCAGTGATCATCGGGGGGGTGAAGCTTTCTTT. This gives the protein CASSDHRGGEAFF. Complete variable domain (other parts from reference TRBV25-1 and TRBJ1-1): EADIYQTPRYLVIGTGKKITLECSQTMGHDKMYWYQQDPGMELHLIHYSYGVNSTEKGDLSSESTVSRIRTEHFPLTLESARPSHTSQYLCASSDHRGGEAFFGQGTRLTVV.